This TCR beta chain was recorded in a study of siplizumab effects on memory and regulatory T cells (dated by TCRdb to between 2018 and 2021). Looking at the study overall: The effect of the anti-CD2 antibody siplizumab on alloreactive T-cell subsets was examined in allogeneic mixed lymphocyte reactions constructed from human PBMCs.

Library prep was done by the immunoSEQ multiplex PCR assay. Each sample had roughly 90,000 TCR templates assayed by the deep sequencing platform. Genomic DNA extracted from sorted T cells was used for TCRbeta CDR3 sequencing. Regarding the original processing steps: The R programming language was used for the clonal analysis of the TCRbeta CDR3 data. Alloreactive CD4+ and CD8+ clones were defined by comparing unstimulated samples with post-reaction CFSE-low samples. Regulatory or non-regulatory origin was assigned to alloreactive CD4+ clones by matching of sequences to sorted unstimulated Treg and non-Treg repertoires. TCRdb took this table from immuneACCESS and kept in-frame rearrangements with V and J called. Such tables lack part of the clones; where checked against another copy, unresolved V genes explain under half of the gap, and the rest is unexplained. V and J calls and clone size are as listed in that table; D and trimming were resolved from the DNA. The sample table holds approximately 100,000 clones, of which around 90% were seen once. The leading ten clones occupy about 11% of the sample.

TCRbeta CDR3 sequencing was performed on sorted unstimulated T cells and on proliferating T cells recovered from mixed lymphocyte reactions. Fresh whole blood from nine to eleven HLA-typed healthy donors was used to isolate PBMCs. To map where alloreactive clones came from, unstimulated CD4+ non-regulatory T cells were FACS-sorted. As to this clone: Its binding antigen is unknown. No much larger clonotype is one base removed from it; base qualities were not supplied.

Paper-wide results and their limitations: Greater diversity appeared to be present in unstimulated naive T cells than in memory T cells, and a substantial contribution to the alloresponse seemed to be made by naive cells. In reactions with siplizumab, an average of about 75% of mappable alloreactive CD4+ clones were Treg-derived, compared with roughly 27% in control reactions. No functional confirmation was obtained for the suppressive function of proliferating Tregs from siplizumab cultures. Siplizumab significantly reduced the cumulative frequency of alloreactive sequences traceable to unstimulated CD4+ memory T cells. Because sequences at frequencies below about 10^-5 were poorly captured, only a minor fraction of alloreactive clones could be mapped back to unstimulated subsets. About 75-95% of proliferating CD4+ or CD8+ clones could not be given a naive or memory phenotype.

This clonotype was obtained from a human donor in good health. Input material: non-Treg CD4+ T cells sorted from blood. What the cell subset or site label conveys for this sample: FACS-sorted unstimulated CD4+ non-regulatory T cells.

The CDR3 in this case is CASGNEFGGYNEQFF. The sequenced DNA: TGTGCTAGTGGCAATGAGTTCGGGGGTTACAATGAGCAGTTCTTC. Here the chain combines TRBV12-5 and TRBJ2-1; the best D guess is TRBD2, with 6 bases matching. The germline V gene encodes CDR1 LGHNT and CDR2 FRNRAP. The CDR3 sequence holds 15 residues, the cysteine and phenylalanine included. Only the CDR3 DNA stays, 45 bases, in frame from base 1. V drops 6 bases and J drops 4 bases, leaving 16 bases in between.